This T cell receptor beta chain originates from a study of identical twins (dated by TCRdb to about 2016). General notes on the study: TCR alpha and beta repertoires from monozygotic twins, unrelated adults of various ages and cord blood were deep-sequenced to test whether fetal clonotypes persist. To rule out contamination, replicate twin experiments were performed at different times with different library preparation protocols. Study-level results and caveats: Because the same donors could not be followed over many years, conclusions were based on cross-sectional statistical analysis. Fewer insertions were carried by abundant cord blood beta clonotypes; a weaker similar trend was observed in young adult naive repertoires, while no such trend was observed in memory repertoires. Out-of-frame TCR alpha sharing in monozygotic twins was systematically underestimated by recombination models, whereas sharing between unrelated individuals was in agreement with the recombination models. Compared with coincidental sharing between unrelated individuals, out-of-frame TCR alpha sequences shared between twins had an excess of sequences with low generation probability. The excess sharing between twins in beta out-of-frame sequences was weaker because fewer shared sequences reduced the signal-to-noise ratio. Invariant T cells such as MAIT and iNKT could partly confound zero-insertion analyses, though diverse VJ usage argued against this for most clonotypes.

Every donor was a healthy Caucasian. Three unrelated non-twin adults were also sequenced: a male aged 18 to 30, a male aged 50 to 59 and a female aged 50 to 59. Miltenyi CD45RO+ enrichment and human naive T-cell isolation kits were used to isolate memory (CD45RO+) and naive T cells from PBMC. The germline V gene encodes CDR1 DFQATT and CDR2 SNEGSKA (reference sequence). V loses 3 bases, J loses 5 bases, and the germline ends lie 4 bases apart. The CDR3 starts with the cysteine, ends with the phenylalanine, and has 11 residues. Just the 33-base CDR3 DNA is kept, in frame starting at base 1. To note about this clonotype: This clone's antigen is unknown. Per-base quality was not reported, and no clone a single base away is much larger than it.

The library relied on 5' RACE. Reads for this sample came from an Illumina HiSeq 2000. Template switching added a universal primer binding site, and the final cDNA carried a unique molecular identifier that allowed TCR cDNA molecules to be counted accurately. Specific primers in the conserved constant-segment region were used to synthesize first-strand cDNA for TCR alpha and beta chains. To control for contamination, every cDNA library was double barcoded, receiving both a SMART-Mk sample barcode and Illumina barcodes. Two successive PCR steps introduced TruSeq adapter sequences along with Illumina sample barcodes. The TCR alpha and beta cDNA libraries were sequenced on the Illumina HiSeq platform using custom primers. For the original study's pipeline: Unique molecular identifiers were extracted from raw reads with MiGEC, and CDR3 positions were determined with MiXCR. For each individual, recombination models were inferred using an EM algorithm with the repgenHMM and IGoR tools. The analysis of shared clonotypes was done with the tcR package in R, with sharing normalized by the product of cloneset sizes. Out-of-frame nonproductive sequences were analyzed to study raw recombination free of thymic and clonal selection effects. TCRdb redid the processing of the public reads, applying fastp at Q25 and MiXCR, and retained in-frame beta chains. Merged by CDR3 protein, the rows form single entries marked with the most common genes and DNA. These V and J calls are TCRdb output, not the study's own analysis. The sample has 400,000 to 500,000 distinct CDR3 sequences on record, approximately 18% of them singletons. The ten largest clones add up to 9.5% to 15% of the sample.

The chain links TRBV20-1 with TRBJ2-2, with the D gene uncertain. The receptor was derived from a man aged 50 to 59 in good health. Sequences were obtained from naive T cells sorted from blood. Read against the paper, the sample's cell subset or site label means: cells isolated with a human naive T-cell isolation kit. CDR3 region: CSASLTGELFF. At the DNA level, the sequence is TGCAGTGCTAGCCTAACCGGGGAGCTGTTTTTT.